The 16 T cell receptor beta chains given below trace back to one sample, sequenced in a study of CD8 T cells in Susac syndrome. It was with random hexamers that about 0.45 to 1 ug RNA was reverse transcribed. TCRdb redid the calling of the immunoSEQ multiplex PCR reads with MiXCR, one entry per CDR3 protein. This table has roughly 110,000 distinct CDR3 sequences, around 90% appearing once. The sample was CD4+ T cells from PBMCs. These receptors all come from a human donor in good health.

This CDR3 reads CASSQLLDTEAFF. As DNA, the CDR3 is TGCGCCAGCAGCCAACTACTGGACACTGAAGCTTTCTTT. This chain uses TRBV5-1 with TRBJ1-1; D call uncertain. This CDR3 contains 13 residues. Per the germline V gene, CDR1 is SGHRS and CDR2 is YFSETQ. Trimming removed 4 bases at V and 3 bases at J, with 10 bases between. The whole variable domain, remainder taken from reference TRBV5-1 and TRBJ1-1, is KAGVTQTPRYLIKTRGQQVTLSCSPISGHRSVSWYQQTPGQGLQFLFEYFSETQRNKGNFPGRFSGRQFSNSRSEMNVSTLELGDSALYLCASSQLLDTEAFFGQGTRLTVV.

The V and J genes are TRBV10-3 and TRBJ1-1; D is uncertain. Trimming took 10 bases from V and 3 from J, leaving 12 bases between them. CDR3 size: 12 residues. CDR1 and CDR2 from the germline V gene are ENHRY and SYGVKD. This chain's CDR3 is CATLGSDTEAFF. CDR3 nucleotide sequence: TGTGCCACACTGGGGTCAGACACTGAAGCTTTCTTT.

The chain uses TRBV4-3 and TRBJ2-3; tentatively, D is TRBD1 or TRBD2 (5 bases each). Trimming shortened V by 4 bases and J by 2 bases, and 19 bases separated the two germline ends. The CDR3 runs 17 residues. Germline assignment: CDR1 LGHNA and CDR2 YSLEER. The CDR3 DNA follows: TGCGCCAGCAGCCTTGCCGGGACCCCGGGATCCACAGATACGCAGTATTTT. This translates into CASSLAGTPGSTDTQYF.

The sample holds one count of this clonotype. One end of the junction is discordant with germline, which a read error may explain. The J gene is TRBJ2-6, the V gene TRBV7-2; D call uncertain. CDR3 length: 16 residues. Per the germline V gene, CDR1 is SGHTA and CDR2 is FQGNSA. The chain's CDR3 is CASNLDGVPGANVLTF. CDR3 in DNA: TGTGCCAGCAACTTAGATGGAGTCCCTGGGGCCAACGTCCTGACTTTC.

This rearrangement joins TRBV5-4 to TRBJ2-7, with TRBD1 matching over 7 bases. Germline V gene lookup returns CDR1 SGHNT and CDR2 YYREEE (reference sequence). J lost 4 bases, V lost 0 bases, and 4 bases had no gene match. The CDR3 covers 14 residues. DNA for the CDR3: TGTGCCAGCAGCTTGGAAAGGGGGCGTTACGAGCAGTACTTC. It yields the protein CASSLERGRYEQYF. The full variable domain, rest sourced from reference TRBV5-4 and TRBJ2-7, is ETGVTQSPTHLIKTRGQQVTLRCSSQSGHNTVSWYQQALGQGPQFIFQYYREEENGRGNFPPRFSGLQFPNYSSELNVNALELDDSALYLCASSLERGRYEQYFGPGTRLTVT.

The chain joins TRBV4-1 to TRBJ1-5; 7 nucleotides match TRBD1. Germline lookup yields CDR1 MGHRA and CDR2 YSYEKL. This CDR3 is built from 16 residues. Trimming removed 0 bases from V and 6 bases from J; junction bases left unmatched: 8. Written as DNA, the CDR3 is TGCGCCAGCAGCCAAGATTTGGGTAGGACAGGTCAGCCCCAGCATTTT. Residues: CASSQDLGRTGQPQHF.

V is TRBV20-1 and J is TRBJ1-1, with 7 bases matching TRBD1. CDR1 DFQATT and CDR2 SNEGSKA come from the germline V gene (reference sequence). Trimming removed 3 bases from V and 0 bases from J; junction bases left unmatched: 4. The CDR3 length is 14 residues. In DNA form, the CDR3 reads TGCAGTGCTAGGTACAGGGGCATGAACACTGAAGCTTTCTTT. Amino acid sequence: CSARYRGMNTEAFF.

The chain employs TRBV15 and TRBJ2-5, with a tentative D call TRBD2 (5 bases). CDR3 length: 16 amino acids. V gave up 0 bases and J gave up 5 bases, with 16 bases separating them. Germline V gene lookup returns CDR1 LNHNV and CDR2 YYDKDF (reference sequence). This chain's CDR3 is CATSREADLRGETQYF. CDR3 nucleotides: TGTGCCACCAGCAGAGAGGCAGACCTAAGAGGGGAGACCCAGTACTTC.

CDR3 DNA: TGTGCCAGCAGTCCGGACAGGGGGAACTACAATGAGCAGTTCTTC. This gives the protein CASSPDRGNYNEQFF. The rearrangement joins TRBV12-3 or TRBV12-4 to TRBJ2-1, with 10 bases matching TRBD1. Losses at the gene ends were 5 bases for V and 3 bases for J; bases not matched to a gene: 4. The CDR3 is 15 residues long.

This clonotype turned up a few times. V usage is TRBV7-2 and J usage is TRBJ2-5, with TRBD2 identical over 8 bases. This CDR3 contains 15 residues. Germline-derived CDR1 and CDR2 are SGHTA and FQGNSA. After removal of 3 bases from V and 2 bases from J, the junction contained 5 bases not matched to a gene. The CDR3, as DNA: TGTGCCAGCAGCTTCGCGGGAGGACCACAAGAGACCCAGTACTTC. Its translation: CASSFAGGPQETQYF. Using reference TRBV7-2 and TRBJ2-5 for the parts outside the CDR3, the full variable domain is GAGVSQSPSNKVTEKGKDVELRCDPISGHTALYWYRQSLGQGLEFLIYFQGNSAPDKSGLPSDRFSAERTGGSVSTLTIQRTQQEDSAVYLCASSFAGGPQETQYFGPGTRLLVL.

The rearrangement joins TRBV6-2 or TRBV6-3 to TRBJ2-1; D unclear. V lost 5 bases and J lost 7, with 9 bases in between. The CDR3 consists of 12 residues. Germline-derived CDR1 and CDR2 are MNHEY and SVGEGT. CDR3 region: CASSPGWNEQFF. CDR3 sequence (DNA): TGTGCCAGCAGTCCCGGATGGAATGAGCAGTTCTTC.

The CDR3 region is CASSTITDTQYF. For the CDR3, the DNA is TGTGCCAGCAGTACCATCACAGATACGCAGTATTTT. The rearrangement uses TRBV27 and TRBJ2-3, with D uncertain. This CDR3 has 12 amino acids. Germline-derived CDR1 and CDR2 are MNHEY and SMNVEV (reference sequence). V dropped 5 bases and J dropped 2 bases, with 5 bases sitting between them.

The J gene is TRBJ2-1, the V gene TRBV7-9; TRBD1 matches at 8 bases. The CDR3 is 16 amino acids. Looked up from germline, CDR1 is SEHNR and CDR2 is FQNEAQ (reference sequence). The V gene end was trimmed by 5 bases and the J gene end by 0 bases; junction bases not matched to a gene: 6. The CDR3 here is CASSGYRGTSYNEQFF. CDR3 coding DNA: TGTGCCAGCAGCGGTTACAGGGGGACCTCCTACAATGAGCAGTTCTTC.

This clonotype was seen once. The genes are TRBV7-2 and TRBJ1-2, with D perhaps matching TRBD1 (5 bases). The CDR3 covers 13 residues. Looked up from germline, CDR1 is SGHTA and CDR2 is FQGNSA. V was trimmed by 5 bases and J by 9 bases, leaving 16 bases between them. CDR3 region: CASSGGVGESYTF. The CDR3 nucleotides read TGTGCCAGCAGCGGAGGGGTCGGGGAGAGCTACACCTTC. The variable domain in full, with the rest retrieved from reference TRBV7-2 and TRBJ1-2, is GAGVSQSPSNKVTEKGKDVELRCDPISGHTALYWYRQSLGQGLEFLIYFQGNSAPDKSGLPSDRFSAERTGGSVSTLTIQRTQQEDSAVYLCASSGGVGESYTFGSGTRLTVV.

The chain joins TRBV14 to TRBJ2-1; D assignment may be TRBD1 or TRBD2 (5 bases each). This CDR3 is built from 18 residues. Germline CDR1 SGHDN, CDR2 FVKESK. Trimming pared 4 bases from V and 1 base from J, leaving 20 bases between. CDR3 bases: TGTGCCAGCAGCCTGGGGCCCACACTAGATTTTTCCTACAATGAGCAGTTCTTC. This codes for CASSLGPTLDFSYNEQFF.

The chain combines TRBV6-6 with TRBJ2-5; no reliable D call. The germline V gene has CDR1 MNHNY and CDR2 SVGAGI (reference sequence). Trimming removed 10 bases at V and 1 base at J, with 10 bases between. This CDR3 contains 12 residues. In DNA form, the CDR3 reads TGTGCCATCTCGGTTCTCCAAGAGACCCAGTACTTC. This translates into CAISVLQETQYF.